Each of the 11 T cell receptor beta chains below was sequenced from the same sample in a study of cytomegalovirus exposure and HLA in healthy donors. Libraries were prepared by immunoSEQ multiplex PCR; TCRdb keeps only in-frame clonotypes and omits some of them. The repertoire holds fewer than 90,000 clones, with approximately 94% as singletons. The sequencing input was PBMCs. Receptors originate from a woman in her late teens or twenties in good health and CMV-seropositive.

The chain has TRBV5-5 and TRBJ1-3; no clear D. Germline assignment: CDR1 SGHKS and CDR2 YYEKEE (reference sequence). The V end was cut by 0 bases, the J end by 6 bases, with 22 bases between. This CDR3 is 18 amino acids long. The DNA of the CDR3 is TGTGCCAGCAGCTTGGCTGGTGGTGTAACAGTGACGGCAAACACCATATATTTT. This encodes CASSLAGGVTVTANTIYF.

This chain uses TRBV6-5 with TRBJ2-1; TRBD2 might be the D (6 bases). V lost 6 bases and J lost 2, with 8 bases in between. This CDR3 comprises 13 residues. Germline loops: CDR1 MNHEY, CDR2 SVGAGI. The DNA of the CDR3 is TGTGCCAGCAGGCCGGGGGCCTACAATGAGCAGTTCTTC. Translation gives CASRPGAYNEQFF.

CDR3 residues: CASSPRLAGTETQYF. In nucleotides, the CDR3 is TGTGCCAGCAGCCCCCGACTAGCGGGAACGGAGACCCAGTACTTC. The chain combines TRBV11-3 with TRBJ2-5, with 11 bases matching TRBD2. CDR3 size: 15 residues. CDR1 is SGHNT, CDR2 YENEEA, per germline. The V and J ends lost 5 bases and 5 bases, in that order; junction bases with no gene match: 7.

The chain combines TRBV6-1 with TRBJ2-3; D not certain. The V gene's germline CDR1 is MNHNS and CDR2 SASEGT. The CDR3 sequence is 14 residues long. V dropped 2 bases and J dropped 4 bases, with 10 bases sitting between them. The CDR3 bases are TGTGCCAGCAGTGAATTGGCTGCTTCAGATACGCAGTATTTT. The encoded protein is CASSELAASDTQYF.

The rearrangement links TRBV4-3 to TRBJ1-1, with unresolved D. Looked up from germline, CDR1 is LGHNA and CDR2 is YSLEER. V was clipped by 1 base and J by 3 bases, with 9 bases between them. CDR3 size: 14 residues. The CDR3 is CASSQVSSDTEAFF. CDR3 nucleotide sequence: TGCGCCAGCAGCCAAGTCTCCTCAGACACTGAAGCTTTCTTT.

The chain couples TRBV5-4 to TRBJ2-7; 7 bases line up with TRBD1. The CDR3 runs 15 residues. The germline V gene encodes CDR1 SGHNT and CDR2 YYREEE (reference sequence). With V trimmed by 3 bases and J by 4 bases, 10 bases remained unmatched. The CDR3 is CASSWGPGTEYEQYF. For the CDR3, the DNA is TGTGCCAGCAGCTGGGGCCCCGGGACAGAGTACGAGCAGTACTTC.

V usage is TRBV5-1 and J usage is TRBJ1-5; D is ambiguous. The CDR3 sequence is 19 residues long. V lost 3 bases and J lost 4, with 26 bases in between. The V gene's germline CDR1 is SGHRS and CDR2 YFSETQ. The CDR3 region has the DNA TGCGCCAGCAGCTACGGTCCGCCTCCTAAGGAGAGCGATAATCAGCCCCAGCATTTT. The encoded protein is CASSYGPPPKESDNQPQHF.

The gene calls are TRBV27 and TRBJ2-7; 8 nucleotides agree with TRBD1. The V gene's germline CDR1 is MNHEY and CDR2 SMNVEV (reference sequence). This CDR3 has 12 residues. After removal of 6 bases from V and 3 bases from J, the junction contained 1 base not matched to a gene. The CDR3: CASRTGGYEQYF. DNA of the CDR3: TGTGCCAGCAGAACAGGGGGCTACGAGCAGTACTTC.

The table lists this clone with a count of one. The CDR3 DNA reads as TGTGCCAGCAGCTTAGACGACAGGGTCGGTGGCTACACCTTC. Translation: CASSLDDRVGGYTF. The V call is TRBV7-6, the J call TRBJ1-2, with 7 bases matching TRBD1. Germline assignment: CDR1 SGHVS and CDR2 FNYEAQ. With V trimmed by 1 base and J by 7 bases, 6 bases remained unmatched. The CDR3 runs to 14 residues.

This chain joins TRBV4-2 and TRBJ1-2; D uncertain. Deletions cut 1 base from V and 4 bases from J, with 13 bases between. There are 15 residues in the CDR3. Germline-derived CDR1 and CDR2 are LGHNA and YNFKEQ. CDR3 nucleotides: TGTGCCAGCAGCCAAGGTATGGGCGGAGGCTATGGCTACACCTTC. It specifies CASSQGMGGGYGYTF.

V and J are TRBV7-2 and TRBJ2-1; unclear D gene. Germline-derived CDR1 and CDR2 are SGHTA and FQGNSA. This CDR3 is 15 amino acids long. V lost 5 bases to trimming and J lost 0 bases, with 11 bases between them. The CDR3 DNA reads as TGTGCCAGCAGCCGGCTCGCGGACTCCTACAATGAGCAGTTCTTC. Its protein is CASSRLADSYNEQFF.